The TCR beta chain under discussion was sequenced for a study of blood T cell repertoires in COVID-19. Study overall: Italy, Spain and the United States were the sources of the convalescent and acute COVID-19 samples. In each case, the material was cDNA or gDNA derived from T cells, B-cell-depleted T cells, or PBMCs.

Donors were grouped by their self-reported clinical history. CDR1 and CDR2 (germline): MNHEY, SVGAGI. V gave up 7 bases and J gave up 10 bases; unmatched junction bases: 3. This CDR3 contains 13 residues. Original processing notes: Estimates of nucleated cell counts were drawn from the amplification of reference gene primers. Assay used: immunoSEQ multiplex PCR; TCRdb lists only in-frame clones, some missing. V, J and clone size are those of that table, while D and trimming were read from the DNA. The sample shows 250,000 to 350,000 clones, approximately 83% of them seen only once. The source is a woman aged 25 to 39 who had recovered from COVID-19. The rearrangement links TRBV6-5 to TRBJ1-6; 11 bases fit TRBD1. Material: PBMCs or T cells enriched from blood (not recorded which). The CDR3 loop reads CASTGTGGSPLHF. As DNA, the CDR3 is TGTGCCAGCACCGGGACAGGGGGATCACCCCTCCACTTT.